The rows below give T cell receptor beta chains drawn from one sample of a study of CD8+ T cells in alopecia areata. Clones were read by immunoSEQ multiplex PCR, and TCRdb kept only the in-frame ones, dropping some. The sample lists some 240,000 clones; around 62% were seen once. The material was CD4+ T cells sorted from blood, obtained at week 0. The receptors come from a human donor with alopecia areata. The CDR3 runs from the conserved cysteine through the conserved F or W. Fields, in order: V gene, clone size, D gene, J gene, CDR3 DNA, CDR3 protein. A D gene is named only where the DNA matches it firmly. The size entry is marked missing in some rows and otherwise reads once, few, many or a size class.

V: TRBV6-1
size: NA
D: NA
J: TRBJ1-2
DNA: TGTGCCAGCAGTGGACAGGAGGCGCATCAGTATGGCTACACCTTC
CDR3: CASSGQEAHQYGYTF

V: TRBV27
size: NA
D: TRBD2
J: TRBJ2-1
DNA: TGTGCCAGCAGTTTATCCCGGACTAGGAGGGACAATGAGCAGTTCTTC
CDR3: CASSLSRTRRDNEQFF

V: TRBV2
size: NA
D: TRBD1
J: TRBJ1-2
DNA: TGTGCCAGCAGGGAGCACAGGGGATTGGACTATGGCTACACCTTC
CDR3: CASREHRGLDYGYTF

V: TRBV5-6
size: once
D: NA
J: TRBJ2-7
DNA: TGTGCCAGCAGCTTGGCGGCGGCCGGATTCTACGAGCAGTACTTC
CDR3: CASSLAAAGFYEQYF

V: TRBV5-4
size: NA
D: NA
J: TRBJ1-1
DNA: TGTGCCAGCAGACCAGGGAATGTTTTCGCGAACACTGAAGCTTTCTTT
CDR3: CASRPGNVFANTEAFF

V: TRBV29-1
size: few
D: NA
J: TRBJ2-6
DNA: TGCAGCGTTGAAGATCGTAAGGCTGGGGCCAACGTCCTGACTTTC
CDR3: CSVEDRKAGANVLTF

V: TRBV2
size: NA
D: TRBD1
J: TRBJ1-5
DNA: TGTGCCAGCATGAAGACAGGGAAAAGCAATCAGCCCCAGCATTTT
CDR3: CASMKTGKSNQPQHF

V: TRBV5-6
size: once
D: NA
J: TRBJ1-3
DNA: TGTGCCAGCAGACCGCTAGGGTCCGACTCTGGAAACACCATATATTTT
CDR3: CASRPLGSDSGNTIYF

V: TRBV30
size: NA
D: TRBD1
J: TRBJ1-6
DNA: TGTGCCTGGACGCCGGGACAGGGAACTTCACCCCTCCACTTT
CDR3: CAWTPGQGTSPLHF

V: TRBV11-1
size: NA
D: NA
J: TRBJ1-1
DNA: TGTGCCAGCAGCTTTGGGACGGAGGAAGCTTTCTTT
CDR3: CASSFGTEEAFF

V: TRBV18
size: few
D: NA
J: TRBJ2-1
DNA: TGTGCCAGCTCACCGACGGTAAACCTTGAGCAGTTCTTC
CDR3: CASSPTVNLEQFF

V: TRBV23-1
size: few
D: TRBD2
J: TRBJ2-7
DNA: TGCGCCAGCAGTCATGGAGGGACTAGCGGGACCTACGAGCAGTACTTC
CDR3: CASSHGGTSGTYEQYF

V: TRBV30
size: NA
D: NA
J: TRBJ2-1
DNA: TGTGCCTGGAGTGCCTTGGCCGGTGGACGGCAGTTCTTC
CDR3: CAWSALAGGRQFF

V: TRBV30
size: NA
D: NA
J: TRBJ1-4
DNA: TGTGCCTGGAGTGCCGGGATTTCAACTAATGAAAAACTGTTTTTT
CDR3: CAWSAGISTNEKLFF

V: TRBV15
size: NA
D: NA
J: TRBJ1-4
DNA: TGTGCCACCAGCAGAGATGTCCAGGCAACTAATGAAAAACTGTTTTTT
CDR3: CATSRDVQATNEKLFF

V: TRBV18
size: NA
D: NA
J: TRBJ2-7
DNA: TGTGCCAGCTCACCAGGTAGTGGGGCTACAGGCTCCTACGAGCAGTACTTC
CDR3: CASSPGSGATGSYEQYF

V: TRBV6-1
size: NA
D: NA
J: TRBJ2-2
DNA: TGTGCCAGCAGAGGGATGACAGGGAACACCGGGGAGCTGTTTTTT
CDR3: CASRGMTGNTGELFF

V: TRBV25-1
size: NA
D: NA
J: TRBJ1-4
DNA: TGTGCCAGCAGATACAGGGCCAGGGTTGAAAAACTGTTTTTT
CDR3: CASRYRARVEKLFF

V: TRBV7-9
size: NA
D: NA
J: TRBJ2-7
DNA: TGTGCCAGCAGCGAGATACCCGGGATCTACGAGCAGTACTTC
CDR3: CASSEIPGIYEQYF

V: TRBV15
size: few
D: NA
J: TRBJ2-7
DNA: TGTGCCACCAGCAGGGGAGGGACATTCTACGAGCAGTACTTC
CDR3: CATSRGGTFYEQYF

V: TRBV15
size: NA
D: NA
J: TRBJ2-1
DNA: TGTGCCACCAAAGATGGGGCGGGCAATGAGCAGTTCTTC
CDR3: CATKDGAGNEQFF

V: TRBV30
size: NA
D: NA
J: TRBJ2-7
DNA: TGTGCCTGGAGTGTAAAGGGGACTGAACTATTTGCGCAGTACTTC
CDR3: CAWSVKGTELFAQYF

V: TRBV14
size: NA
D: NA
J: TRBJ2-5
DNA: TGTGCCAGCAGCCACGCAGAGACCCAGTACTTC
CDR3: CASSHAETQYF

V: TRBV25-1
size: few
D: NA
J: TRBJ2-3
DNA: TGTGCCAGCAGTGAATATCGCGGAAGCACAGATACGCAGTATTTT
CDR3: CASSEYRGSTDTQYF

V: TRBV28
size: NA
D: TRBD1
J: TRBJ1-5
DNA: TGTGCCAGCCAGGGGGGCAATCAGCCCCAGCATTTT
CDR3: CASQGGNQPQHF

V: TRBV2
size: NA
D: NA
J: TRBJ2-2
DNA: TGTGCCAGCACCCGGATGGACGTCACCGGGGAGCTGTTTTTT
CDR3: CASTRMDVTGELFF

V: TRBV4-1
size: NA
D: NA
J: TRBJ1-1
DNA: TGCGCCAGCAGCCGAGGGGAAACCACAGGTAGCACTGAAGCTTTCTTT
CDR3: CASSRGETTGSTEAFF

V: TRBV27
size: NA
D: TRBD1
J: TRBJ1-5
DNA: TGTGCCAGCAGTTTCACGGGACAGGGGGGACAGCCCCAGCATTTT
CDR3: CASSFTGQGGQPQHF

V: TRBV29-1
size: NA
D: NA
J: TRBJ2-7
DNA: TGCAGCGTTGGGGCCGCTTTGCTCCACGAGCAGTACTTC
CDR3: CSVGAALLHEQYF

V: TRBV30
size: NA
D: TRBD1
J: TRBJ1-2
DNA: TGTGCCCGGGACAGGCAATACTATGGCTACACCTTC
CDR3: CARDRQYYGYTF

V: TRBV6-5
size: few
D: NA
J: TRBJ2-1
DNA: TGTGCCAGCAGTACGACCGGGAAAGTTCTGTTCTTC
CDR3: CASSTTGKVLFF

V: TRBV30
size: NA
D: NA
J: TRBJ1-6
DNA: TGTGCCTGGAGTGCTAATTCACCCCTCCACTTT
CDR3: CAWSANSPLHF

V: TRBV2
size: NA
D: NA
J: TRBJ1-5
DNA: TGTGCCAGCAGAGGCCAGAGAGATCAGCCCCAGCATTTT
CDR3: CASRGQRDQPQHF

V: TRBV7-8
size: few
D: TRBD2
J: TRBJ2-1
DNA: TGTGCCAGCAGCTTAGACGGGAGGACCTACAATGAGCAGTTCTTC
CDR3: CASSLDGRTYNEQFF

V: TRBV4-1
size: NA
D: NA
J: TRBJ2-7
DNA: TGCGCCAGCAGCCAGAGTAGCTTCACCTACGAGCAGTACTTC
CDR3: CASSQSSFTYEQYF

V: TRBV7-3
size: NA
D: NA
J: TRBJ2-3
DNA: TGTGCCAGCAGCTTAATAGGCCACACAGATACGCAGTATTTT
CDR3: CASSLIGHTDTQYF

V: TRBV29-1
size: once
D: TRBD2
J: TRBJ2-5
DNA: TGCAGCGTTGGGGGACTAGCGGGATCAGAGACCCAGTACTTC
CDR3: CSVGGLAGSETQYF

V: TRBV2
size: NA
D: NA
J: TRBJ2-7
DNA: TGTGCCAGCAGTGAACAGGGATCCTTCGAGCAGTACTTC
CDR3: CASSEQGSFEQYF

V: TRBV5-6
size: NA
D: NA
J: TRBJ2-7
DNA: TGTGCCAGCAGCTTTCTCCGCAGATATGACAAACCTAGCTCCTACGAGCAGTACTTC
CDR3: CASSFLRRYDKPSSYEQYF

V: TRBV4-1
size: NA
D: NA
J: TRBJ1-2
DNA: TGCGCCAGCAGCCGAACAAGCTTGGGGACTAACTATGGCTACACCTTC
CDR3: CASSRTSLGTNYGYTF

V: TRBV30
size: NA
D: TRBD1
J: TRBJ2-3
DNA: TGTGCCTGGAACAGGGGGCCTAGCACAGATACGCAGTATTTT
CDR3: CAWNRGPSTDTQYF

V: TRBV19
size: NA
D: NA
J: TRBJ1-3
DNA: TGTGCCAGTAGTCTACAGGTCGGGTCCCGAAACACCATATATTTT
CDR3: CASSLQVGSRNTIYF

V: TRBV27
size: many
D: NA
J: TRBJ1-3
DNA: TGTGCCAGCAGTTTTGCCGCGGGATTCCCAGGAAACACCATATATTTT
CDR3: CASSFAAGFPGNTIYF

V: TRBV27
size: once
D: NA
J: TRBJ1-5
DNA: TGTGCCAGCAGTCCCTTTCGCAATCAGCCCCAGCATTTT
CDR3: CASSPFRNQPQHF

V: TRBV7-9
size: NA
D: NA
J: TRBJ2-3
DNA: TGTGCCAGCAGTCCCGAGAAGGGCGGGACTCACAGCATGTATACGCAGTATTTT
CDR3: CASSPEKGGTHSMYTQYF

V: TRBV25-1
size: NA
D: NA
J: TRBJ2-7
DNA: TGTGCCAGCAACCCCAGTGCAGCAGGGAACGAGCAGTACTTC
CDR3: CASNPSAAGNEQYF

V: TRBV4-1
size: NA
D: TRBD1
J: TRBJ1-2
DNA: TGCGCCAGCAGCCAACCCGACAGGGAGTATGGCTACACCTTC
CDR3: CASSQPDREYGYTF

V: TRBV27
size: once
D: NA
J: TRBJ1-1
DNA: TGTGCCAGCACCCACCCGACCGGGACACCGAACACTGAAGCTTTCTTT
CDR3: CASTHPTGTPNTEAFF

V: TRBV4-1
size: NA
D: NA
J: TRBJ2-1
DNA: TGCGCCAGCAGCTCGCGGGGGCTCAACAATGAGCAGTTCTTC
CDR3: CASSSRGLNNEQFF

V: TRBV19
size: few
D: TRBD1
J: TRBJ2-7
DNA: TGTGCCAGTAGTAGGTGGACAGGGCCGAACTACGAGCAGTACTTC
CDR3: CASSRWTGPNYEQYF

V: TRBV6-1
size: NA
D: TRBD1
J: TRBJ1-5
DNA: TGTGCCAGCAATCAGGGGGACGTCGGCAATCAGCCCCAGCATTTT
CDR3: CASNQGDVGNQPQHF